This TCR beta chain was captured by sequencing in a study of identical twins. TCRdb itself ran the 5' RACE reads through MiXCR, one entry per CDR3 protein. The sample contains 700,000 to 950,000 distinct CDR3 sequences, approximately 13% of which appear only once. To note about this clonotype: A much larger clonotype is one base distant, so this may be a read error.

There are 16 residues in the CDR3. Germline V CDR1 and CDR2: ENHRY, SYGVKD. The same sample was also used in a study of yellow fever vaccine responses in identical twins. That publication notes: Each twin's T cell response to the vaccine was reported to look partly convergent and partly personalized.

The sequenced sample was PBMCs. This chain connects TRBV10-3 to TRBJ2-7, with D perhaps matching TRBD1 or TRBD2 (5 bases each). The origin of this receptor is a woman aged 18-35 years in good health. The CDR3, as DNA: TGTGTCATCAGTGCAAGTTCCGGGACCGAAGCCTACGAGCAGTACTTC. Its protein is CVISASSGTEAYEQYF.